This is a list of T cell receptor beta chains from one sample in a study of T cell repertoires and HLA-DP antigens. TCRdb's copy holds only in-frame clones and misses some; the assay was immunoSEQ multiplex PCR. The sample yields 65,000 to 90,000 clones, around 80% seen once. The antigens of these receptors remain unknown. The specimen was CD4+ T cells from PBMCs. These receptors were obtained from a man aged 60 to 69 in good health and CMV-seronegative. Both conserved end residues are part of each CDR3. The D gene is left open where the match is weak. Clone size appears in some rows only: once, few, many, or a class for an expanded clone.

clone size: -; D gene: TRBD2; V gene: TRBV5-4; J gene: TRBJ2-5; CDR3 protein: CASSAGLAGGSTQYF; CDR3 DNA: TGTGCCAGCAGCGCAGGACTAGCGGGGGGTAGTACCCAGTACTTC
clone size: -; D gene: TRBD1; V gene: TRBV11-1; J gene: TRBJ2-5; CDR3 protein: CASSSPKRGPQETQYF; CDR3 DNA: TGTGCCAGCAGCTCACCCAAAAGGGGGCCCCAAGAGACCCAGTACTTC
clone size: -; D gene: -; V gene: TRBV4-3; J gene: TRBJ2-2; CDR3 protein: CASSQDARFGTGELFF; CDR3 DNA: TGCGCCAGCAGCCAAGATGCCAGGTTTGGTACCGGGGAGCTGTTTTTT
clone size: -; D gene: -; V gene: TRBV7-3; J gene: TRBJ2-2; CDR3 protein: CASSLDGNPGELFF; CDR3 DNA: TGTGCCAGCAGCCTAGACGGAAACCCCGGGGAGCTGTTTTTT
clone size: -; D gene: -; V gene: TRBV4-3; J gene: TRBJ1-4; CDR3 protein: CASSLEGATNEKLFF; CDR3 DNA: TGCGCCAGCAGCCTGGAAGGTGCAACTAATGAAAAACTGTTTTTT
clone size: few; D gene: -; V gene: TRBV11-2; J gene: TRBJ2-1; CDR3 protein: CASSFMDYNEQFF; CDR3 DNA: TGTGCCAGCAGCTTCATGGACTACAATGAGCAGTTCTTC
clone size: -; D gene: TRBD1; V gene: TRBV18; J gene: TRBJ1-1; CDR3 protein: CASSPLDRDTEAFF; CDR3 DNA: TGTGCCAGCTCACCGCTGGACAGGGACACTGAAGCTTTCTTT
clone size: -; D gene: -; V gene: TRBV27; J gene: TRBJ1-6; CDR3 protein: CASSLRQASNSPLHF; CDR3 DNA: TGTGCCAGCAGTTTAAGACAGGCTTCGAATTCACCCCTCCACTTT
clone size: -; D gene: TRBD1; V gene: TRBV7-2; J gene: TRBJ1-5; CDR3 protein: CASSGQGAGNQPQHF; CDR3 DNA: TGTGCCAGCAGCGGACAGGGGGCAGGCAATCAGCCCCAGCATTTT
clone size: -; D gene: TRBD2; V gene: TRBV7-9; J gene: TRBJ2-1; CDR3 protein: CASSSLAGDYNEQFF; CDR3 DNA: TGTGCCAGCAGCTCCTTAGCGGGGGACTACAATGAGCAGTTCTTC
clone size: -; D gene: TRBD2; V gene: TRBV15; J gene: TRBJ2-1; CDR3 protein: CATSGTSGEGNEQFF; CDR3 DNA: TGTGCCACCAGTGGGACTAGCGGGGAGGGGAATGAGCAGTTCTTC
clone size: -; D gene: -; V gene: TRBV19; J gene: TRBJ2-7; CDR3 protein: CASSIGGTGWGSTYEQYF; CDR3 DNA: TGTGCCAGTAGTATAGGGGGCACCGGCTGGGGATCAACCTACGAGCAGTACTTC
clone size: -; D gene: -; V gene: TRBV4-3; J gene: TRBJ2-5; CDR3 protein: CASSQGQGGQETQYF; CDR3 DNA: TGCGCCAGCAGCCAAGGCCAAGGGGGCCAAGAGACCCAGTACTTC
clone size: -; D gene: -; V gene: TRBV6-1; J gene: TRBJ1-5; CDR3 protein: CASSGQFNQPQHF; CDR3 DNA: TGTGCCAGCAGTGGACAGTTCAATCAGCCCCAGCATTTT
clone size: -; D gene: -; V gene: TRBV4-3; J gene: TRBJ2-4; CDR3 protein: CASSQGRGDIQYF; CDR3 DNA: TGCGCCAGCAGCCAAGGGAGAGGTGACATTCAGTACTTC
clone size: few; D gene: -; V gene: TRBV27; J gene: TRBJ1-2; CDR3 protein: CASSPGLRSYGYTF; CDR3 DNA: TGTGCCAGCAGTCCGGGACTTCGATCCTATGGCTACACCTTC
clone size: -; D gene: -; V gene: TRBV6-5; J gene: TRBJ1-3; CDR3 protein: CASTQTVSSGNTIYF; CDR3 DNA: TGTGCCAGCACCCAGACAGTGAGCTCTGGAAACACCATATATTTT
clone size: few; D gene: TRBD1; V gene: TRBV7-8; J gene: TRBJ1-1; CDR3 protein: CASSPGQGLLAFF; CDR3 DNA: TGTGCCAGCAGCCCCGGACAGGGCTTACTGGCTTTCTTT
clone size: -; D gene: TRBD1; V gene: TRBV23-1; J gene: TRBJ1-1; CDR3 protein: CASSQSFRGRDTEAFF; CDR3 DNA: TGCGCCAGCAGTCAATCTTTCAGGGGGAGAGACACTGAAGCTTTCTTT
clone size: -; D gene: -; V gene: TRBV9; J gene: TRBJ2-3; CDR3 protein: CASSPEVRTILQADTQYF; CDR3 DNA: TGTGCCAGCAGCCCCGAAGTGAGGACGATCTTACAGGCAGATACGCAGTATTTT
clone size: -; D gene: TRBD2; V gene: TRBV27; J gene: TRBJ2-5; CDR3 protein: CASSLRPSGQQETQYF; CDR3 DNA: TGTGCCAGCAGTTTAAGGCCTAGCGGACAACAAGAGACCCAGTACTTC
clone size: once; D gene: -; V gene: TRBV6-1; J gene: TRBJ1-2; CDR3 protein: CASSESGNYGYTF; CDR3 DNA: TGTGCCAGCAGTGAGTCGGGAAACTATGGCTACACCTTC
clone size: -; D gene: -; V gene: TRBV6-6; J gene: TRBJ1-5; CDR3 protein: CASTPGANQPQHF; CDR3 DNA: TGTGCCAGCACCCCGGGGGCCAATCAGCCCCAGCATTTT
clone size: -; D gene: TRBD1; V gene: TRBV18; J gene: TRBJ1-3; CDR3 protein: CASSPVTGEPGNTIYF; CDR3 DNA: TGTGCCAGCTCACCTGTCACAGGGGAGCCTGGAAACACCATATATTTT
clone size: medium-sized; D gene: -; V gene: TRBV19; J gene: TRBJ1-2; CDR3 protein: CASTPRDNYGYTF; CDR3 DNA: TGTGCCAGTACCCCCCGGGACAACTATGGCTACACCTTC
clone size: -; D gene: -; V gene: TRBV5-1; J gene: TRBJ2-3; CDR3 protein: CASSVQNSAQYF; CDR3 DNA: TGCGCCAGCAGCGTGCAGAATAGCGCGCAGTATTTT
clone size: -; D gene: TRBD1; V gene: TRBV6-5; J gene: TRBJ2-1; CDR3 protein: CASSYSTGFIDEQFF; CDR3 DNA: TGTGCCAGCAGTTACTCGACAGGGTTCATCGATGAGCAGTTCTTC
clone size: few; D gene: -; V gene: TRBV5-4; J gene: TRBJ1-2; CDR3 protein: CASTSFRGGGGYTF; CDR3 DNA: TGTGCCAGCACCAGCTTTCGGGGAGGGGGTGGCTACACCTTC
clone size: -; D gene: -; V gene: TRBV4-3; J gene: TRBJ1-2; CDR3 protein: CASSPRGGGANYGYTF; CDR3 DNA: TGCGCCAGCAGCCCCCGAGGGGGGGGAGCTAACTATGGCTACACCTTC
clone size: -; D gene: -; V gene: TRBV30; J gene: TRBJ1-2; CDR3 protein: CAWSVRGGYGYTF; CDR3 DNA: TGTGCCTGGAGTGTACGAGGGGGCTATGGCTACACCTTC
clone size: few; D gene: -; V gene: TRBV19; J gene: TRBJ1-2; CDR3 protein: CASSPLTDFYGYTF; CDR3 DNA: TGTGCCAGTAGTCCACTGACAGACTTCTATGGCTACACCTTC
clone size: -; D gene: TRBD2; V gene: TRBV7-2; J gene: TRBJ2-3; CDR3 protein: CASSLGTAGGRTDTQYF; CDR3 DNA: TGTGCCAGCAGCTTAGGTACTGCGGGGGGACGCACAGATACGCAGTATTTT
clone size: -; D gene: TRBD1; V gene: TRBV19; J gene: TRBJ2-2; CDR3 protein: CASSIGPTGAGELFF; CDR3 DNA: TGTGCCAGTAGTATAGGGCCGACAGGGGCCGGGGAGCTGTTTTTT
clone size: -; D gene: -; V gene: TRBV5-1; J gene: TRBJ1-4; CDR3 protein: CASSLDGPATNEKLFF; CDR3 DNA: TGCGCCAGCAGCTTGGACGGCCCCGCAACTAATGAAAAACTGTTTTTT
clone size: -; D gene: -; V gene: TRBV27; J gene: TRBJ1-5; CDR3 protein: CASSLDRFNQPQHF; CDR3 DNA: TGTGCCAGCAGCCTCGACCGATTTAATCAGCCCCAGCATTTT
clone size: -; D gene: TRBD1; V gene: TRBV4-3; J gene: TRBJ1-6; CDR3 protein: CASTEQGLQNSPLHF; CDR3 DNA: TGCGCCAGCACCGAACAGGGGCTACAAAATTCACCCCTCCACTTT
clone size: -; D gene: -; V gene: TRBV19; J gene: TRBJ1-3; CDR3 protein: CASSTPTRGEFGNTIYF; CDR3 DNA: TGTGCCAGTAGTACCCCTACCCGGGGCGAGTTCGGAAACACCATATATTTT
clone size: -; D gene: -; V gene: TRBV30; J gene: TRBJ1-1; CDR3 protein: CAWRAWTENTEAFF; CDR3 DNA: TGTGCCTGGAGGGCCTGGACGGAGAACACTGAAGCTTTCTTT
clone size: -; D gene: TRBD1; V gene: TRBV29-1; J gene: TRBJ1-4; CDR3 protein: CSVPGQGNEKLFF; CDR3 DNA: TGCAGCGTTCCGGGACAGGGGAACGAAAAACTGTTTTTT
clone size: once; D gene: -; V gene: TRBV7-2; J gene: TRBJ2-3; CDR3 protein: CASSLTGVDTQYF; CDR3 DNA: TGTGCCAGCAGCTTAACGGGAGTGGATACGCAGTATTTT
clone size: -; D gene: TRBD1; V gene: TRBV2; J gene: TRBJ2-7; CDR3 protein: CASTKGAHEQYF; CDR3 DNA: TGTGCCAGCACAAAGGGGGCCCACGAGCAGTACTTC
clone size: -; D gene: -; V gene: TRBV7-2; J gene: TRBJ2-1; CDR3 protein: CASSLARGVLFF; CDR3 DNA: TGTGCCAGCAGCTTAGCTAGAGGGGTGTTGTTCTTC
clone size: -; D gene: TRBD2; V gene: TRBV6-5; J gene: TRBJ2-2; CDR3 protein: CASRAGGNTGELFF; CDR3 DNA: TGTGCCAGCCGGGCGGGGGGTAACACCGGGGAGCTGTTTTTT
clone size: -; D gene: -; V gene: TRBV9; J gene: TRBJ2-5; CDR3 protein: CASSVGPSQETQYF; CDR3 DNA: TGTGCCAGCAGCGTAGGTCCGAGCCAAGAGACCCAGTACTTC
clone size: -; D gene: TRBD2; V gene: TRBV18; J gene: TRBJ2-1; CDR3 protein: CASSPKTSGDQNNEQFF; CDR3 DNA: TGTGCCAGCTCACCGAAGACTAGCGGGGACCAGAACAATGAGCAGTTCTTC
clone size: -; D gene: TRBD2; V gene: TRBV6-5; J gene: TRBJ2-7; CDR3 protein: CASSSGTSGSYEQYF; CDR3 DNA: TGTGCCAGCAGTTCCGGGACTAGCGGCTCCTACGAGCAGTACTTC